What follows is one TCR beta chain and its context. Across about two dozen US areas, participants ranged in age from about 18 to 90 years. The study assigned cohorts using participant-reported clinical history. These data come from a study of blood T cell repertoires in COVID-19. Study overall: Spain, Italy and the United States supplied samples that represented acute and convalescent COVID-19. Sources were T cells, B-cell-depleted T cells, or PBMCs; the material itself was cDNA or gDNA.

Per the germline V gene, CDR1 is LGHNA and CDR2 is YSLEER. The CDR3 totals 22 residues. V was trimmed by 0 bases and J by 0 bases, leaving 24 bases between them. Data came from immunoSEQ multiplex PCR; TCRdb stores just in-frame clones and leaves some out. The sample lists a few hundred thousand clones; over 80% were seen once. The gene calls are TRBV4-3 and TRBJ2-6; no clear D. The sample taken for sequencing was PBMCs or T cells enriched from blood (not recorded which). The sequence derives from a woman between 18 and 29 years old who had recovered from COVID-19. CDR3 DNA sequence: TGCGCCAGCAGCCAAGATCCCCCCCCATTGCCAGGCGTCAGCTCTGGGGCCAACGTCCTGACTTTC. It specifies CASSQDPPPLPGVSSGANVLTF.